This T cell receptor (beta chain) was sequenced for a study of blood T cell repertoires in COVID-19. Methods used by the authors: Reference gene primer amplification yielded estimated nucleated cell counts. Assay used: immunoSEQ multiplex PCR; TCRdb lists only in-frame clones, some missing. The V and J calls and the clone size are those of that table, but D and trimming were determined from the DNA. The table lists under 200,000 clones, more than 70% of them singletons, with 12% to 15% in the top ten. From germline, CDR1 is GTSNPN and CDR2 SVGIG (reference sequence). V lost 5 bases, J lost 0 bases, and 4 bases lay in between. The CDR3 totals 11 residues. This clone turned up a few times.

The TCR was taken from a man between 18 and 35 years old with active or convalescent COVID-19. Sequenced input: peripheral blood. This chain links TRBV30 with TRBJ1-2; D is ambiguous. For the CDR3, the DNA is TGTGCCTGGGGCTCTAACTATGGCTACACCTTC. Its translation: CAWGSNYGYTF.